This T cell receptor (beta chain) was sequenced in a study of shared clonotypes between healthy human individuals. Study results and limitations: A limitation of the genetic and exposure-history diversity represented arose from few donors. Among several donors, approximately 5% of naive CD4 clonotypes were found in common.

The CDR3 length is 13 residues. From germline, CDR1 is SEHNR and CDR2 FQNEAQ (reference sequence). V lost 0 bases, J lost 6 bases, and 9 bases lay in between. On this clone itself: Its antigen is as yet unknown.

TCRdb keeps only in-frame clones here, not all; method: immunoSEQ multiplex PCR. The repertoire holds roughly 2.2 million clones, with 80% to 95% as singletons. Both subsets, CD45RA+ naive and CD45RA-negative memory, were split from the CD4+ cells. The genes are TRBV7-9 and TRBJ2-7, with D perhaps being TRBD1 or TRBD2 (5 bases each). This sequence originates from a man between 18 and 35 years old in good health. Some clones in this sample may be carry-over from other donors' samples. The material sequenced was naive CD4+ T cells from PBMCs. The subset is: CD45RA+ positively selected. CDR3 in amino acids: CASSLAQRGEQYF. CDR3 nucleotide sequence: TGTGCCAGCAGCTTAGCGCAGAGGGGCGAGCAGTACTTC.